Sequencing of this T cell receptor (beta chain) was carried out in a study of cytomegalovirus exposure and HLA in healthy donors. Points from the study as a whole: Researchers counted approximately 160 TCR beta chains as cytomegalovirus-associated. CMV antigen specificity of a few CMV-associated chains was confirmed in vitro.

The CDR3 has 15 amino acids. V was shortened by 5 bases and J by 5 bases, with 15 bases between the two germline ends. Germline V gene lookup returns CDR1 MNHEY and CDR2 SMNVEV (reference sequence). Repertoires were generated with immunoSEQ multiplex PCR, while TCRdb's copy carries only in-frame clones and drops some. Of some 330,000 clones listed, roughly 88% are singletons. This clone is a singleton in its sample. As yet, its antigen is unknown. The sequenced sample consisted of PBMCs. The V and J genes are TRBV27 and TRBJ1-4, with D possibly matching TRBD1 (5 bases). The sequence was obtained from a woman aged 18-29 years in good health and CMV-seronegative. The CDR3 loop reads CASSPRGLRNEKLFF. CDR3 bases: TGTGCCAGCAGTCCGCGGGGCCTTCGGAATGAAAAACTGTTTTTT.